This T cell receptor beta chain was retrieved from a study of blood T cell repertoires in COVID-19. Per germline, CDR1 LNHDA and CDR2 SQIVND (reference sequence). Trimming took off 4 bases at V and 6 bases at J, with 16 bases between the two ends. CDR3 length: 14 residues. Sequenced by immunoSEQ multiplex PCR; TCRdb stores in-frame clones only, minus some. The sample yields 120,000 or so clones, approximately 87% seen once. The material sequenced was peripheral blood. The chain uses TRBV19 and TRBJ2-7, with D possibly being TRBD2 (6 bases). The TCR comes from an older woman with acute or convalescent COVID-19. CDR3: CASSTREALGEQYF. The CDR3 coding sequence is TGTGCCAGTAGTACGAGGGAGGCTCTAGGCGAGCAGTACTTC.